This T cell receptor beta chain is drawn from a study (dated by TCRdb to between 2015 and 2016). Broadly, across the study: The study examined whether tumor-infiltrating Tregs in breast cancer are drawn from blood Tregs or arise in situ by conversion from other CD4+ T cell subsets. Broader findings and caveats from the paper: Tumor memory CD4+ T cell TCR gene usage clustered with blood and lymph node memory CD4+ cells and lymph node naive CD4+ cells. The larger-cohort validation was restricted to a single TCR beta V-J rearrangement rather than whole repertoires. The greatest overlap of tumor-infiltrating Treg TCR alpha and beta sequences was with tumor naive CD4+ T cells, followed next by blood naive CD4+ T cells.

Amplification of full-length TCR variable regions was done by 5' RACE PCR using constant-region reverse primers, and this step was followed by semi-nested PCR with Nested Universal Primer A. Using the ReliaPrep RNA Cell Miniprep System, total RNA was extracted, and the SMARTer RACE 5'/3' Kit was then used to reverse transcribe the RNA into 5'RACE-ready cDNA. An Illumina MiSeq was used to sequence the full-length TCR alpha and beta libraries, which had been barcoded with multiplex adaptors. The authors processed their data as follows. For each of nine subset-tissue groups, sequencing data from the five patients were combined, and the groups were compared by unsupervised clustering of TCR gene usage. The Morisita-Horn index was used to calculate repertoire similarity, with shared sequences weighted by how much each contributed to each repertoire. TCRdb reanalyzed the raw reads on its own, using fastp at Q25 for trimming and MiXCR for clone calling, and kept in-frame beta chains. Rows matching on CDR3 protein sequence are summarized as one entry with the most common DNA and genes. The V and J calls and clone size come from TCRdb's table, not from the authors' own analysis. The sample data list under 9,500 distinct CDR3 sequences, and about half of these were observed just once. 2.9% of the sample is held by the ten biggest clonotypes.

This clonotype was seen a few times. Its binding antigen is unknown. No much larger clone exists at a distance of one base, and base qualities are not known. Cells that were CD4+CD25+CD127-/low were isolated as Tregs. Tregs, naive and memory CD4+ T cells from tumor, blood and ipsilateral draining lymph nodes of a handful of breast cancer patients underwent full-length TCR alpha and beta sequencing. Tumor tissue and lymph nodes obtained by ipsilateral axillary dissection were perfused with PBS, cut into small pieces and digested using collagenase I and hyaluronidase. Ficoll density gradient centrifugation was used to isolate mononuclear cells from either lymph nodes or 45 to 65 ml of peripheral blood. A purity exceeding 90% was confirmed by FACS for the sorted cell populations. Sequencing used Tregs sorted from a lymph node. The receptor comes from a female donor with breast cancer.

At the DNA level, the sequence is TGTGCCAGCAATTTGCGACGGGGGGGCAACACAGATACGCAGTATTTT. Its protein is CASNLRRGGNTDTQYF. Rearrangement joined TRBV6-6 to TRBJ2-3, with 8 bases in between that match TRBD2. The germline V gene (reference sequence) specifies MNHNY as CDR1 and SVGAGI as CDR2. Clipping removes 7 bases from V and 2 bases from J, with 11 as the unmatched junction base count. The CDR3 covers 16 residues, taking in both the cysteine and the phenylalanine. Only the CDR3 region is kept as DNA, spanning 48 bases read in frame from base 1.